This is a list of T cell receptor beta chains from one sample in a study of blood T cell repertoires in COVID-19. Data came from immunoSEQ multiplex PCR; TCRdb stores just in-frame clones and leaves some out. The table has approximately 220,000 clones, approximately 92% seen once. The sequenced material came from PBMCs or T cells enriched from blood (not recorded which). These receptors originate from a woman between 18 and 29 years old in a cohort exposed to, infected with or recovered from COVID-19 (not recorded which). Each CDR3 is given with its conserved first and last residue. Each record gives: CDR3 length, V gene, D gene, J gene, clone size, CDR3 DNA, CDR3 protein. The D gene is left open where the match is weak. Rows give clone size only sometimes, using once, few, many, or a class for an expanded clone.

length: 13; V: TRBV19; D: NA; J: TRBJ2-3; size: NA; DNA: TGTGCCACCCAGGTCCGGGAAACAGATACGCAGTATTTT; CDR3: CATQVRETDTQYF
length: 15; V: TRBV4-1; D: NA; J: TRBJ1-4; size: NA; DNA: TGCGCCAGCAGCCAGCAGGGAACAACTAATGAAAAACTGTTTTTT; CDR3: CASSQQGTTNEKLFF
length: 16; V: TRBV4-2; D: TRBD1; J: TRBJ2-1; size: NA; DNA: TGTGCCAGCAGTCTCCACAGGGGGGACTCGGACAATGAGCAGTTCTTC; CDR3: CASSLHRGDSDNEQFF
length: 16; V: TRBV11-3; D: NA; J: TRBJ2-2; size: NA; DNA: TGTGCCAGCAGCTGGCAGGGTGCTTTGGAGACCGGGGAGCTGTTTTTT; CDR3: CASSWQGALETGELFF
length: 14; V: TRBV5-6; D: TRBD1; J: TRBJ2-7; size: NA; DNA: TGTGCCAGCAGCTTGGTTTGGGACAGCTACGAGCAGTACTTC; CDR3: CASSLVWDSYEQYF
length: 17; V: TRBV2; D: NA; J: TRBJ2-6; size: NA; DNA: TGTGCCAGCAGTGGTTTATTAGCGATCTCTGGGGCCAACGTCCTGACTTTC; CDR3: CASSGLLAISGANVLTF
length: 17; V: TRBV24-1; D: NA; J: TRBJ1-6; size: NA; DNA: TGTGCCACCAGGAAGGGACCCCGGCGGGGAAAATATTCACCCCTCCACTTT; CDR3: CATRKGPRRGKYSPLHF
length: 16; V: TRBV2; D: TRBD1; J: TRBJ1-4; size: NA; DNA: TGTGCCAGCAGTAGGGACAGAGACCCAACTAATGAAAAACTGTTTTTT; CDR3: CASSRDRDPTNEKLFF
length: 14; V: TRBV21-1; D: NA; J: TRBJ2-1; size: NA; DNA: TGTGCCAGCAGCCACGGCAGTACAGACAATGAGCAGTTCTTC; CDR3: CASSHGSTDNEQFF
length: 15; V: TRBV9; D: TRBD1; J: TRBJ1-3; size: NA; DNA: TGTGCCAGCAGCGGTAGGACAGGCTCTGGAAACACCATATATTTT; CDR3: CASSGRTGSGNTIYF
length: 19; V: TRBV5-4; D: TRBD2; J: TRBJ2-3; size: NA; DNA: TGTGCCAGCAGTCGTGACATCTTGACTAGCGGGAGGACCACAGATACGCAGTATTTT; CDR3: CASSRDILTSGRTTDTQYF
length: 15; V: TRBV19; D: TRBD1; J: TRBJ2-1; size: once; DNA: TGTGCCAGTAGTCTAGTGGGACAGGGGTACAATGAGCAGTTCTTC; CDR3: CASSLVGQGYNEQFF
length: 15; V: TRBV5-1; D: NA; J: TRBJ1-1; size: NA; DNA: TGCGCCAGCAGCTTGGGGGCGGGAATGAACACTGAAGCTTTCTTT; CDR3: CASSLGAGMNTEAFF
length: 16; V: TRBV5-5; D: TRBD1; J: TRBJ2-5; size: NA; DNA: TGTGCCAGCAGTTTAACCGGACAGGGGGCATTGGAGACCCAGTACTTC; CDR3: CASSLTGQGALETQYF
length: 13; V: TRBV29-1; D: TRBD1; J: TRBJ1-2; size: NA; DNA: TGCAGCGCCTTGGGACAGACTAACTATGGCTACACCTTC; CDR3: CSALGQTNYGYTF
length: 13; V: TRBV14; D: NA; J: TRBJ1-6; size: NA; DNA: TGTGCCAGCAGCCCCGGCTATAATTCACCCCTCCACTTT; CDR3: CASSPGYNSPLHF
length: 13; V: TRBV18; D: NA; J: TRBJ1-3; size: NA; DNA: TGTGCCAGCTCAACGGGGTCTGGAAACACCATATATTTT; CDR3: CASSTGSGNTIYF
length: 14; V: TRBV6-1; D: NA; J: TRBJ2-3; size: NA; DNA: TGTGCCAGCAGTGATCTATTCAGCACAGATACGCAGTATTTT; CDR3: CASSDLFSTDTQYF